This TCR beta chain was captured in a study of monozygotic twins with inflammatory bowel disease. Overall study results and limits: The study found lower TCRbeta diversity (inverse Simpson) in IBD patients than in healthy co-twins. Repertoires of patients may have been made more variable by differing immunosuppressive treatments.

TCRdb reprocessed the 5' RACE reads, keeping one entry per CDR3 protein, no DNA. The table lists about 160,000 distinct CDR3 sequences. Germline CDR1 SEHNR, CDR2 FQNEAQ (reference sequence). CDR3 size: 17 residues. On this clonotype itself: Its antigen remains unidentified.

Sampling involved one blood draw (under 2.7 ml) for every donor. This clonotype was obtained from a human donor with ulcerative colitis or Crohn's disease, or a healthy co-twin of an affected twin (not recorded which). The chain has TRBV7-9 and TRBJ2-5. The material sequenced was blood. CDR3 amino acids: CASSLLLTYSIKETQYF.